The present T cell receptor (beta chain) was sequenced within a study of identifying expanded T cells in peripheral blood. General study findings and limits: Clone count variance between roughly 2-week samples rose with total template count. Differentially abundant clones: roughly 1.2 between replicates, approximately 15 at around 14 days, approximately 18 at four.

Comment on this clone: Its antigen remains unknown.

Data came from immunoSEQ multiplex PCR; TCRdb stores just in-frame clones and leaves some out. Of 65,000 to 95,000 clones listed, about 90% are singletons. Trimming pared 3 bases from V and 0 bases from J, leaving 9 bases between. Germline lookup yields CDR1 KGHSH and CDR2 LQKENI. The CDR3 extends over 15 amino acids. Healthy donors had no documented immune events, such as infections, while sampled. The TCR comes from a person aged 18-70 years in good health. Input material: blood. The chain joins TRBV18 to TRBJ1-3; no clear D. Here the CDR3 reads CASSPDGISGNTIYF. As DNA, the CDR3 is TGTGCCAGCTCACCGGACGGGATCTCTGGAAACACCATATATTTT.